These 26 T cell receptor beta chains were sequenced from one sample in a study of blood T cell repertoires in COVID-19. The data were produced by immunoSEQ multiplex PCR, yet TCRdb's version contains in-frame clones alone and is incomplete. The table lists fewer than 350,000 clones, about 85% of them singletons. The sample consisted of PBMCs or T cells enriched from blood (not recorded which). These receptors were taken from a woman in her 50s who had recovered from COVID-19.

The rearrangement joins TRBV3-1 (or the pseudogene TRBV3-2) to TRBJ2-7; 8 bases line up with TRBD2. The CDR3 runs 14 residues. Germline V lookup: CDR1 LGHDT, CDR2 YNNKEL (reference sequence). The junction had 4 bases not matched to a gene; V was cut back by 3 bases and J by 3 bases. The CDR3 region has the DNA TGTGCCAGCAGCCACCCGGGAGGGCTCTACGAGCAGTACTTC. This encodes CASSHPGGLYEQYF.

This clone was seen once. The chain is built from TRBV7-8 and TRBJ2-1, with TRBD2 matching 10 bases. The CDR3 loop spans 19 amino acids. The ends lost 0 bases at V and 9 bases at J; junction bases unmatched: 17. Germline lookup yields CDR1 SGHVS and CDR2 FQNEAQ. The CDR3 is CASSLAPTPLAGEGGEQFF. CDR3 in DNA: TGTGCCAGCAGCTTAGCTCCTACCCCTCTAGCGGGAGAGGGTGGTGAGCAGTTCTTC.

This sequence joins TRBV7-2 and TRBJ2-2; 9 bases map to TRBD2. This CDR3 region has 15 residues. The V segment lost 5 bases and the J segment 5 bases; nucleotides outside the gene matches: 6. Germline lookup yields CDR1 SGHTA and CDR2 FQGNSA. CDR3: CASSRGGEATGELFF. The CDR3 DNA sequence: TGTGCCAGCAGCCGCGGGGGGGAAGCTACCGGGGAGCTGTTTTTT.

This chain joins TRBV15 and TRBJ2-3; D is ambiguous. This CDR3 has 14 amino acids. Germline V gene sequence: CDR1 LNHNV, CDR2 YYDKDF (reference sequence). Trimming took 0 bases from V and 2 from J, leaving 6 bases between them. DNA of the CDR3: TGTGCCACCAGCAGAGAACTTTCCACAGATACGCAGTATTTT. The encoded protein is CATSRELSTDTQYF.

The rearrangement links TRBV7-2 to TRBJ1-6, with unresolved D. Deletions cut 5 bases from V and 1 base from J, with 12 bases between. The length of the CDR3 is 16 residues. Germline V gene lookup returns CDR1 SGHTA and CDR2 FQGNSA. CDR3 sequence (DNA): TGTGCCAGCAGCCACCCCCTAGGATCCTATAATTCACCCCTCCACTTT. This translates into CASSHPLGSYNSPLHF.

This chain joins TRBV3-1 (or the pseudogene TRBV3-2) and TRBJ2-7; the D gene is possibly TRBD2 (6 bases). This CDR3 is 14 amino acids long. Germline V gene sequence: CDR1 LGHDT, CDR2 YNNKEL (reference sequence). Trimming removed 4 bases from V and 1 base from J, with 11 bases in between. The CDR3 here is CASSLVAGSYEQYF. In nucleotides, the CDR3 is TGTGCCAGCAGCCTCGTGGCGGGGTCCTACGAGCAGTACTTC.

Points on this clone: The same CDR3 arises from other DNA sequences in this sample as well. The chain uses TRBV18 and TRBJ1-5, with TRBD1 identical over 9 bases. After removal of 6 bases from V and 4 bases from J, the junction contained 4 bases not matched to a gene. The germline V gene has CDR1 KGHSH and CDR2 LQKENI. The CDR3 extends over 14 amino acids. The CDR3 DNA is TGTGCCAGCTCGGGTGGGACAGGGAATCAGCCCCAGCATTTT. Translated, it gives CASSGGTGNQPQHF.

The chain combines TRBV29-1 with TRBJ2-7; TRBD2 is a possible D gene (6 bases). V was shortened by 6 bases and J by 6 bases, with 18 bases between the two germline ends. This CDR3 is built from 13 residues. Germline CDR1 reads SQVTM; CDR2 reads ANQGSEA. CDR3 region: CSVTGVSPGEQYF. CDR3 DNA: TGCAGCGTAACGGGAGTTTCTCCCGGCGAGCAGTACTTC.

The rearrangement uses TRBV30 and TRBJ1-2; no definite D call. Germline V gives CDR1 GTSNPN, CDR2 SVGIG (reference sequence). V was trimmed by 2 bases and J by 8 bases, leaving 18 bases between them. There are 14 residues in the CDR3. The CDR3 region is CAWSTSPRAVGYTF. The CDR3 nucleotides read TGTGCCTGGAGTACCTCCCCGAGAGCGGTAGGCTACACCTTC. Together with reference TRBV30 and TRBJ1-2, the CDR3 gives the full variable domain: SQTIHQWPATLVQPVGSPLSLECTVEGTSNPNLYWYRQAAGRGLQLLFYSVGIGQISSEVPQNLSASRPQDRQFILSSKKLLLSDSGFYLCAWSTSPRAVGYTFGSGTRLTVV.

V and J are TRBV5-1 and TRBJ2-7; the D is unclear. CDR3 size: 13 residues. The V end was cut by 0 bases, the J end by 4 bases, with 8 bases between. CDR1 and CDR2 (germline): SGHRS, YFSETQ. DNA for the CDR3: TGCGCCAGCAGCTTGGGACTCCTATACGAGCAGTACTTC. Its translation is CASSLGLLYEQYF.

The V and J genes are TRBV30 and TRBJ2-7; the match to TRBD1 covers 9 bases. Germline V gives CDR1 GTSNPN, CDR2 SVGIG (reference sequence). The V and J ends lost 0 bases and 7 bases, in that order; junction bases with no gene match: 10. CDR3 size: 15 residues. The CDR3: CAWSVNRGLAGEQYF. CDR3 nucleotides: TGTGCCTGGAGTGTAAACAGGGGGCTGGCTGGAGAGCAGTACTTC. The whole variable domain, remainder taken from reference TRBV30 and TRBJ2-7, is SQTIHQWPATLVQPVGSPLSLECTVEGTSNPNLYWYRQAAGRGLQLLFYSVGIGQISSEVPQNLSASRPQDRQFILSSKKLLLSDSGFYLCAWSVNRGLAGEQYFGPGTRLTVT.

In DNA, the CDR3 is TGTGCCATCAGCGCCGGACAGTTGAACACTGAAGCTTTCTTT. This sequence encodes CAISAGQLNTEAFF. The V and J genes are TRBV10-3 and TRBJ1-1; D perhaps matches TRBD1 (6 bases). V lost 6 bases, J lost 0 bases, and 11 bases lay in between. This CDR3 region has 14 residues. CDR1 is ENHRY and CDR2 is SYGVKD in the germline V gene.

The chain has TRBV5-1 and TRBJ1-1; 9 bases fit TRBD1. Germline V CDR1 and CDR2: SGHRS, YFSETQ. V gave up 4 bases and J gave up 4 bases; unmatched junction bases: 5. CDR3 length equals 14 residues. The CDR3 sequence is CASSGTGRFTEAFF. CDR3 in DNA: TGCGCCAGCAGCGGGACAGGGCGATTCACTGAAGCTTTCTTT.

V usage is TRBV28 and J usage is TRBJ2-5, with D tentatively TRBD1 (5 bases). CDR3 length equals 14 residues. Germline CDR1 is MDHEN and CDR2 is SYDVKM. V was cut by 1 base and J by 3 bases, with 9 bases left in between. This CDR3 is CASSLLVREETQYF. The CDR3, as DNA: TGTGCCAGCAGTTTATTGGTCAGGGAAGAGACCCAGTACTTC.

This clone was recorded only once. The gene calls are TRBV27 and TRBJ2-3, with a weak D call TRBD2 (6 bases). Trimming cost V 9 bases and J 2 bases, with 12 bases left between them. This CDR3 is built from 13 residues. Per the germline V gene, CDR1 is MNHEY and CDR2 is SMNVEV (reference sequence). The CDR3 loop reads CASSGVITDTQYF. In nucleotides, the CDR3 is TGTGCCAGTAGCGGAGTAATCACAGATACGCAGTATTTT.

The DNA of the CDR3 is TGTGCCAGCTCTCAGACAGGGAACCAAGAGACCCAGTACTTC. As protein: CASSQTGNQETQYF. V usage is TRBV18 and J usage is TRBJ2-5; 7 positions match TRBD1. The CDR3 sequence is 14 residues long. V dropped 6 bases and J dropped 0; count of bases not matched to a gene: 4. Germline V gene data show CDR1 as KGHSH and CDR2 as LQKENI.

The chain combines TRBV11-2 with TRBJ2-6; 13 nucleotides align to TRBD2. Trimming removed 8 bases from V and 0 bases from J; junction bases left unmatched: 7. The CDR3 runs to 18 residues. Per the germline V gene, CDR1 is SGHAT and CDR2 is FQNNGV. The CDR3 protein is CASVMGLAGNSGANVLTF. The CDR3 nucleotides are TGTGCCAGCGTGATGGGACTAGCGGGAAACTCTGGGGCCAACGTCCTGACTTTC.

The chain has TRBV19 and TRBJ2-6; D perhaps matches TRBD1 (6 bases). This CDR3 comprises 18 residues. The V and J ends lost 9 bases and 0 bases respectively, with 21 bases between them. Germline loops: CDR1 LNHDA, CDR2 SQIVND (reference sequence). In DNA form, the CDR3 reads TGTGCCAGCCTCCTACACACGGACAGACGCTCTGGGGCCAACGTCCTGACTTTC. It yields the protein CASLLHTDRRSGANVLTF. The full variable domain, completed using reference TRBV19 and TRBJ2-6, is DGGITQSPKYLFRKEGQNVTLSCEQNLNHDAMYWYRQDPGQGLRLIYYSQIVNDFQKGDIAEGYSVSREKKESFPLTVTSAQKNPTAFYLCASLLHTDRRSGANVLTFGAGSRLTVL.

This rearrangement joins TRBV3-1 (or the pseudogene TRBV3-2) to TRBJ2-5; D remains unclear. The CDR3 is 15 amino acids. The germline V gene has CDR1 LGHDT and CDR2 YNNKEL (reference sequence). V lost 1 base, J lost 0 bases, and 9 bases lay in between. CDR3 residues: CASSQGTSYQETQYF. The CDR3 DNA reads TGTGCCAGCAGCCAAGGAACTTCGTACCAAGAGACCCAGTACTTC.

The chain has TRBV6-2 or TRBV6-3 and TRBJ2-2; the match to TRBD1 covers 7 bases. This CDR3 has 16 residues. The ends lost 6 bases at V and 1 base at J; junction bases unmatched: 8. Germline values: CDR1 MNHEY, CDR2 SVGEGT. CDR3 sequence (DNA): TGTGCCAGCAGCCCCCTCCGGACAGGGAACACCGGGGAGCTGTTTTTT. Protein product: CASSPLRTGNTGELFF.

This chain joins TRBV11-2 and TRBJ2-5; 8 bases align to TRBD2. The CDR3 sequence is 19 residues long. The J segment lost 1 base and the V segment lost 0 bases, leaving 13 bases of the junction unmatched. Germline-derived CDR1 and CDR2 are SGHAT and FQNNGV. The CDR3 DNA is TGTGCCAGCAGCTTAGATTCGAGGATAGCGGGGCACAGCCAAGAGACCCAGTACTTC. Translated, it gives CASSLDSRIAGHSQETQYF.

This chain connects TRBV9 to TRBJ2-3, with TRBD1 matching over 9 bases. Unmatched junction bases numbered 4, after V lost 0 bases and J lost 2 bases. Germline assignment: CDR1 SGDLS and CDR2 YYNGEE. The CDR3 spans 16 residues. CDR3 nucleotides: TGTGCCAGCAGCGTAGGGACAGGGGAAATCACAGATACGCAGTATTTT. It is translated as CASSVGTGEITDTQYF.

In this sample, this clone turned up once. V usage is TRBV28 and J usage is TRBJ1-5, with 7 bases that match TRBD1. CDR1 MDHEN and CDR2 SYDVKM come from the germline V gene. The junction had 7 bases not matched to a gene; V was cut back by 7 bases and J by 4 bases. The CDR3 consists of 14 residues. The CDR3 region is CASTPGQANQPQHF. CDR3 coding DNA: TGTGCCAGCACCCCCGGACAGGCAAATCAGCCCCAGCATTTT.

The J gene is TRBJ2-4, the V gene TRBV24-1, with 7 bases aligning to TRBD1. Trimming removed 8 bases from V and 0 bases from J; junction bases left unmatched: 6. Germline V gene sequence: CDR1 KGHDR, CDR2 SFDVKD. The CDR3 length is 15 residues. The CDR3 DNA is TGTGCCACCACTGGGACAGAGCTAGCCAAAAACATTCAGTACTTC. This sequence encodes CATTGTELAKNIQYF.

V and J are TRBV6-5 and TRBJ1-1; TRBD1 is a possible D gene (5 bases). The ends were cut back, 6 bases at V and 1 base at J, with 9 bases in the middle. Germline loops: CDR1 MNHEY, CDR2 SVGAGI. The CDR3 has 13 residues. The CDR3 nucleotides read TGTGCCAGCAGGAATCAGGGGAACACTGAAGCTTTCTTT. Protein product: CASRNQGNTEAFF.

This clone occurred once. The chain carries TRBV28 and TRBJ2-6; D is possibly TRBD1 (5 bases). Trimming took off 6 bases at V and 3 bases at J, with 18 bases between the two ends. Germline-derived CDR1 and CDR2 are MDHEN and SYDVKM. This CDR3 is 17 amino acids long. CDR3 region: CASRETIGVYGANVLTF. In DNA form, the CDR3 reads TGTGCCAGCAGGGAGACGATAGGGGTGTATGGGGCCAACGTCCTGACTTTC.